Included here is one T cell receptor beta chain sequence, with context. All enrollees were about 18 to 89 years old and from around 25 US areas. Assignments of participants to cohorts depended upon their own reported clinical history. This table comes from immunoSEQ multiplex PCR, and its TCRdb copy is limited to in-frame clones, with some not included. Of roughly 240,000 clones listed, 75% to 85% are singletons. This sample is part of a study of blood T cell repertoires in COVID-19. On the study more broadly: Sources were T cells, B-cell-depleted T cells, or PBMCs; the material itself was cDNA or gDNA.

The clonotype comes from a woman in her 50s with acute COVID-19. Sequences were obtained from PBMCs or T cells enriched from blood (not recorded which).

CDR3 in DNA: TGTGCCTGGAGTCAAGGGGCGAGTACTGAAGCTTTCTTT. Protein product: CAWSQGASTEAFF. The rearrangement uses TRBV30 and TRBJ1-1; TRBD1 might be the D (5 bases). Trimming removed 2 bases at V and 5 bases at J, with 12 bases between. The CDR3 runs 13 residues. Germline assignment: CDR1 GTSNPN and CDR2 SVGIG (reference sequence). The whole variable domain, filled in from reference TRBV30 and TRBJ1-1, reads SQTIHQWPATLVQPVGSPLSLECTVEGTSNPNLYWYRQAAGRGLQLLFYSVGIGQISSEVPQNLSASRPQDRQFILSSKKLLLSDSGFYLCAWSQGASTEAFFGQGTRLTVV.